The 16 T cell receptor beta chains below come from one sample, sequenced in a study of blood T cells in healthy people across ages. Next came a second PCR, run for about 7 to 12 cycles, which used a sample-barcoded 5' primer along with a J-beta primer mix. TCRdb called the 5' RACE reads again in MiXCR, with one record for every CDR3 protein. The profile shows about 830,000 distinct CDR3 sequences, roughly 60% of them singletons. Sequencing used blood. The receptors here all came from a man under 40 in good health.

The chain employs TRBV9 and TRBJ2-5, with TRBD2 matching 7 bases. The junction had 13 bases not matched to a gene; V was cut back by 0 bases and J by 11 bases. Germline CDR1 reads SGDLS; CDR2 reads YYNGEE. The CDR3 consists of 15 residues. The CDR3 coding sequence is TGTGCCAGCAGCGTAGTAGGGACTACTTACAATGAGCAGTACTTC. Its translation: CASSVVGTTYNEQYF.

V gene TRBV5-5 combines with J gene TRBJ2-3; 11 bases agree with TRBD2. Germline lookup yields CDR1 SGHKS and CDR2 YYEKEE (reference sequence). Germline trimming cut 1 base from V and 3 bases from J; bases unmatched to any gene: 7. This CDR3 is built from 17 residues. DNA of the CDR3: TGTGCCAGCAGCTTGAGGGAGACTAGCGGGGCGACAGATACGCAGTATTTT. It specifies CASSLRETSGATDTQYF.

The chain recombines TRBV5-6 with TRBJ2-1; D unclear. The length of the CDR3 is 16 residues. CDR1 SGHDT and CDR2 YYEEEE come from the germline V gene. V lost 1 base and J 8 bases, leaving 19 bases between the germline ends. The CDR3 DNA reads TGTGCCAGCAGCTTGTGGTATCGTAGAGAGTTCGATGAGCAGTTCTTC. Translation gives CASSLWYRREFDEQFF.

The chain links TRBV30 to TRBJ1-5, with D tentatively TRBD1 (5 bases). Trimming removed 0 bases from V and 9 bases from J, with 12 bases in between. The CDR3 is made up of 13 amino acids. Looked up from germline, CDR1 is GTSNPN and CDR2 is SVGIG (reference sequence). The CDR3 protein is CAWSVGGERPQHF. CDR3 nucleotide sequence: TGTGCCTGGAGTGTAGGAGGGGAACGGCCCCAGCATTTT. Looking up the rest from reference TRBV30 and TRBJ1-5 gives the full variable domain: SQTIHQWPATLVQPVGSPLSLECTVEGTSNPNLYWYRQAAGRGLQLLFYSVGIGQISSEVPQNLSASRPQDRQFILSSKKLLLSDSGFYLCAWSVGGERPQHFGDGTRLSIL.

The V gene is TRBV6-2 or TRBV6-3, the J gene TRBJ2-1; D is undetermined. V was cut by 6 bases and J by 10 bases, with 19 bases left in between. This CDR3 has 14 amino acids. Germline CDR1 and CDR2: MNHEY and SVGEGT. The CDR3 region has the DNA TGTGCCAGCAGCCAACCACCCTTAGTGCGCGAGCAGTTCTTC. It codes for CASSQPPLVREQFF.

This clonotype was observed once. Compared with germline, one end of the junction differs, possibly owing to a read error. The chain uses TRBV7-8 and TRBJ1-6; D gene uncertain. Germline CDR1 and CDR2: SGHVS and FQNEAQ. The CDR3 contains 16 residues. In nucleotides, the CDR3 is TGTGTCAGCAGCTTAAACGGGGTCAGCAAGAATTCACCCCTCCACTTT. Translating gives CVSSLNGVSKNSPLHF. Based on the CDR3 plus reference TRBV7-8 and TRBJ1-6, the full variable domain is GAGVSQSPRYKVAKRGQDVALRCDPISGHVSLFWYQQALGQGPEFLTYFQNEAQLDKSGLPSDRFFAERPEGSVSTLKIQRTQQEDSAVYLCVSSLNGVSKNSPLHFGNGTRLTVT.

This chain joins TRBV20-1 and TRBJ2-3; 12 bases are a match to TRBD2. J gave up 3 bases and V 1 base, and 8 bases lay outside the gene matches. CDR1 and CDR2 from the germline V gene are DFQATT and SNEGSKA (reference sequence). This CDR3 is 17 amino acids long. The CDR3 spells CSARAYATSGRTDTQYF. DNA for the CDR3: TGCAGTGCTAGAGCCTATGCGACTAGCGGGAGAACAGATACGCAGTATTTT.

The chain recombines TRBV18 with TRBJ2-1, with D perhaps TRBD2 (6 bases). Germline assignment: CDR1 KGHSH and CDR2 LQKENI. This CDR3 is 19 amino acids long. Deletions cut 2 bases from V and 4 bases from J, with 24 bases between. The CDR3 bases are TGTGCCAGCTCACCATTGTCCAGGAGGGACCTCTCTACATACAATGAGCAGTTCTTC. This encodes CASSPLSRRDLSTYNEQFF.

The V and J genes are TRBV29-1 and TRBJ2-5; D uncertain. V was cut by 5 bases and J by 7 bases, with 14 bases left in between. Germline-derived CDR1 and CDR2 are SQVTM and ANQGSEA. The CDR3 spans 12 residues. In DNA form, the CDR3 reads TGCAGCGTTTCGGATGCGGATGTGACCCAGTACTTC. It is translated as CSVSDADVTQYF.

This chain links TRBV5-1 with TRBJ2-5, with 11 positions matching TRBD2. The DNA end is more similar to TRBJ2-1, so the J call may be wrong. Per the germline V gene, CDR1 is SGHRS and CDR2 is YFSETQ. This CDR3 spans 14 amino acids. The CDR3 DNA reads TGCGCCAGCAGCGGGACTAGCGGACAAGAGACCCAGTTCTTC. Its translation: CASSGTSGQETQFF.

This clonotype has a single count. The V call is TRBV7-9, the J call TRBJ1-1; D possibly corresponds to TRBD1 (6 bases). CDR1 is SEHNR, CDR2 FQNEAQ, per germline (reference sequence). The CDR3 covers 13 residues. V gave up 9 bases and J gave up 1 base, with 12 bases separating them. CDR3 residues: CASNRVSNTEAFF. CDR3 DNA sequence: TGTGCCAGTAACAGGGTATCGAACACTGAAGCTTTCTTT.

V is TRBV27 and J is TRBJ2-1, with D possibly being TRBD2 (6 bases). The CDR3 length is 14 residues. The V gene's germline CDR1 is MNHEY and CDR2 SMNVEV (reference sequence). The germline V and J ends were trimmed by 5 bases and 5 bases, with 13 bases remaining between them. In DNA, the CDR3 is TGTGCCAGCAGTGTGTCGGGAGCCCACAATGAGCAGTTCTTC. Translated, it gives CASSVSGAHNEQFF.

V is TRBV25-1 and J is TRBJ1-2; D might be TRBD1 (5 bases). This CDR3 region has 15 residues. The V end was cut by 2 bases, the J end by 7 bases, with 17 bases between. Per the germline V gene, CDR1 is MGHDK and CDR2 is SYGVNS. Here the CDR3 reads CASSEHVRDFGGYTF. The CDR3 bases are TGTGCCAGCAGTGAACATGTCAGGGATTTCGGTGGCTACACCTTC.

This clonotype was seen many times. The chain couples TRBV20-1 to TRBJ2-1, with a possible D match to TRBD2 (6 bases). The V gene's germline CDR1 is DFQATT and CDR2 SNEGSKA (reference sequence). There are 15 residues in the CDR3. V was clipped by 6 bases and J by 8 bases, with 23 bases between them. The CDR3 region is CSAKAASGEPHEQFF. CDR3 coding DNA: TGCAGTGCCAAAGCTGCGTCGGGAGAGCCCCATGAGCAGTTCTTC.

The chain couples TRBV7-3 to TRBJ2-1; 11 bases match TRBD2. CDR3 size: 16 residues. The V and J ends lost 2 bases and 8 bases, in that order; junction bases with no gene match: 8. Germline V gives CDR1 SGHTA, CDR2 FQGTGA. This chain's CDR3 is CASSLLAGGPNHEQFF. The CDR3 nucleotides read TGTGCCAGCAGCTTATTAGCGGGAGGGCCTAACCATGAGCAGTTCTTC.

The chain combines TRBV27 with TRBJ2-1; unclear D gene. Germline V lookup: CDR1 MNHEY, CDR2 SMNVEV (reference sequence). The CDR3 spans 14 residues. V was clipped by 4 bases and J by 2 bases, with 9 bases between them. CDR3 sequence reads: CASSSTNPYNEQFF. Written as DNA, the CDR3 is TGTGCCAGCAGTTCCACAAACCCCTACAATGAGCAGTTCTTC.